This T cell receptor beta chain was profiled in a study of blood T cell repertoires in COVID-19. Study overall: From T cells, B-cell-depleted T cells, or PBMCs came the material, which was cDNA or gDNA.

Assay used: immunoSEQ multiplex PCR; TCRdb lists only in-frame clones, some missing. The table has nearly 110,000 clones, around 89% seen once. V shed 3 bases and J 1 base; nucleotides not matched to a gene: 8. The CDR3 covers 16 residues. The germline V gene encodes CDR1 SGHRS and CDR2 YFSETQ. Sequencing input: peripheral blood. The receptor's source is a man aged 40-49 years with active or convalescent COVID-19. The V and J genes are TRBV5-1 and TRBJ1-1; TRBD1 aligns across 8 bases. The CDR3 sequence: CASSSDRAVKNTEAFF. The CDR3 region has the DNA TGCGCCAGCAGCTCGGACAGGGCTGTAAAGAACACTGAAGCTTTCTTT.